The source of this T cell receptor (beta chain) is a study of CD8+ T cells in alopecia areata. Turning to the study itself: Tofacitinib administration persisted for 6 to 18 months, succeeded by 6 months off drug.

RNA, once extracted, was reverse transcribed into cDNA for use as the sequencing template. Only in-frame clones appear in the TCRdb table, and some are missing; sequencing was by immunoSEQ multiplex PCR. The table has under 350,000 clones, roughly 50% seen once. The V segment lost 8 bases and the J segment 4 bases; nucleotides outside the gene matches: 8. The CDR3 is 14 residues long. Germline loops: CDR1 SNHLY, CDR2 FYNNEI. Treatment of the sample: oral pan-JAK inhibitor, 5-10 mg twice daily. Study-wide results and caveats: Scalp clonality and expanded CD8+ clones among the top 100 showed significant decreases with tofacitinib. Persistence in scalp and blood during tofacitinib was observed for many expanded lesional clones.

A remark on this clone: Its target is unknown.

The rearrangement joins TRBV2 to TRBJ1-1; 9 bases line up with TRBD1. This TCR derives from a human donor with alopecia areata. This specimen was CD4+ T cells sorted from blood, taken at week 24, from a patient treated with tofacitinib. The CDR3 DNA follows: TGTGCCAGCTCAGACAGGGGGGGCCGCACTGAAGCTTTCTTT. Residues: CASSDRGGRTEAFF.